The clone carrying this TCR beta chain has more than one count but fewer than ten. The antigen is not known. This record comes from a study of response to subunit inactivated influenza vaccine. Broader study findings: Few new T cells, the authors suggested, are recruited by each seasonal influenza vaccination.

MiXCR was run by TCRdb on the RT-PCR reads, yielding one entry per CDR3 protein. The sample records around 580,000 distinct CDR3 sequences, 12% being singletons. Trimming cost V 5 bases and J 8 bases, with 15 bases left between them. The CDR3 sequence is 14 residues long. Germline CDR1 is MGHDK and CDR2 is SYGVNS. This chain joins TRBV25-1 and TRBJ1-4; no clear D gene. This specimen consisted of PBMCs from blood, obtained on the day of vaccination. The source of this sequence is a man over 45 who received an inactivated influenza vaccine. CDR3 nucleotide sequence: TGTGCCAGCAGTCCTGGGATCACGGCGGAAAAACTGTTTTTT. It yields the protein CASSPGITAEKLFF. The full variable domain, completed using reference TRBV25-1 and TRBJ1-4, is EADIYQTPRYLVIGTGKKITLECSQTMGHDKMYWYQQDPGMELHLIHYSYGVNSTEKGDLSSESTVSRIRTEHFPLTLESARPSHTSQYLCASSPGITAEKLFFGSGTQLSVL.